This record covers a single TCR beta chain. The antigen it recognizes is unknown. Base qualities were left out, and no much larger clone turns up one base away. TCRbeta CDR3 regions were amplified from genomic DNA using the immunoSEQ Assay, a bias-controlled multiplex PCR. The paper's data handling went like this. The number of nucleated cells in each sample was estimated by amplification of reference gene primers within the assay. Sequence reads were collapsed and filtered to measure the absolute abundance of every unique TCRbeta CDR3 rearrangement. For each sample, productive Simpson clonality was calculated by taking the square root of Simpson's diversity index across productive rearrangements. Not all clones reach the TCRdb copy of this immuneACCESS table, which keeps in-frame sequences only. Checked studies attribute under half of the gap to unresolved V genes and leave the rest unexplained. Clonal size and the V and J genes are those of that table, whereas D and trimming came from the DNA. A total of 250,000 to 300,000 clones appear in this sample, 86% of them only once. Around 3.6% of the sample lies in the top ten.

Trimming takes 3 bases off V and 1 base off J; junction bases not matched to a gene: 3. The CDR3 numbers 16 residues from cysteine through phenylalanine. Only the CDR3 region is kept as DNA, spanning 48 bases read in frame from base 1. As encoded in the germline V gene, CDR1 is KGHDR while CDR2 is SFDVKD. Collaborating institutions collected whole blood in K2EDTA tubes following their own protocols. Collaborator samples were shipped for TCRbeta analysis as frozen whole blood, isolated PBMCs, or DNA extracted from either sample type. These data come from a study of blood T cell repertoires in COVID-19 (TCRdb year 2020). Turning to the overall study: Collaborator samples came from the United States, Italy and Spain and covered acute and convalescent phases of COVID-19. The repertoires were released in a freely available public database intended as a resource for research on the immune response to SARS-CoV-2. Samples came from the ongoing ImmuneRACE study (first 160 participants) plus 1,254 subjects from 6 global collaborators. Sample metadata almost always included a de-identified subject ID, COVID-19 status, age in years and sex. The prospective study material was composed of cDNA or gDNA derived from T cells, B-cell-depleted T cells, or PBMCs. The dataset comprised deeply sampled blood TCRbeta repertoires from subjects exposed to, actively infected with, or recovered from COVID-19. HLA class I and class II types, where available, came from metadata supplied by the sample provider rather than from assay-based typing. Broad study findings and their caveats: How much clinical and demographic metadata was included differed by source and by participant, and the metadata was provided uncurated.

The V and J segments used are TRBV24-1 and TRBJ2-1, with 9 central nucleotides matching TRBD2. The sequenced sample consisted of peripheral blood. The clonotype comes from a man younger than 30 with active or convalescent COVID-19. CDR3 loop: CATSDNSGSSYNEQFF. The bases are TGTGCCACCAGTGATAATAGCGGGAGTTCCTACAATGAGCAGTTCTTC.